The clone carrying this T cell receptor beta chain was counted many times. This sample was taken from a study of regulatory T cells in long-lasting Graves disease. Deletions cut 2 bases from V and 14 bases from J, with 21 bases between. The CDR3 length is 14 residues. Germline-derived CDR1 and CDR2 are PRHDT and FYEKMQ (reference sequence). Time point reported: newly diagnosed GD, antithyroid drugs for less than 3 months. RNA from PBMCs was the source of the TCR library. Arm-PCR of CDR3 regions and iRepertoire HTBI primers were the basis on which TCR beta libraries were built. One entry per CDR3 protein, called by TCRdb with MiXCR from the multiplex PCR reads. The sample shows 300,000 to 400,000 distinct CDR3 sequences, 15% of them seen only once.

The chain recombines TRBV13 with TRBJ1-2; D not certain. The sample in question was peripheral blood mononuclear cells (PBMCs), obtained at new diagnosis, from a patient treated with antithyroid drugs. The receptor was derived from a female donor with Graves disease. The CDR3 is CASSLSWQKPVGTF. The CDR3 DNA reads TGTGCCAGCAGCTTATCTTGGCAGAAGCCCGTGGGGACCTTC.